These 32 T cell receptor beta chains were all obtained from the same sample, sequenced in a study of T cells expressing NK-cell markers. TCRdb reprocessed the 5' RACE reads, with one entry per CDR3 protein and no DNA. This table holds about 540,000 distinct CDR3 sequences. Sequences were obtained from blood T cells: a sorted CD56 or NKG2C T cell subset, CD4+ or CD8+ T cells, or bulk PBMC T cells (not recorded which). The receptors originated from a man aged 18 to 30 in good health.

The chain links TRBV20-1 to TRBJ2-1; TCRdb's assignment of TRBD1 cannot be checked, as there is no DNA. This CDR3 is built from 17 residues. Germline V gene sequence: CDR1 DFQATT, CDR2 SNEGSKA (reference sequence). CDR3 sequence reads: CSARPLGAAATYNEQFF.

The chain joins TRBV2 to TRBJ2-3; the TCRdb call, TRBD1, lacks DNA for checking. Germline CDR1 reads SNHLY; CDR2 reads FYNNEI. The CDR3 is 15 amino acids. The CDR3 is CASSPWTGHTDTQYF.

This chain connects TRBV3-1 to TRBJ1-1; TCRdb outputs TRBD1, but without DNA this stays unchecked. Per the germline V gene, CDR1 is LGHDT and CDR2 is YNNKEL (reference sequence). The CDR3 is 13 amino acids. The CDR3 sequence: CASSQGTGGEAFF. Supplemented by reference TRBV3-1 and TRBJ1-1, the full variable domain reads DTAVSQTPKYLVTQMGNDKSIKCEQNLGHDTMYWYKQDSKKFLKIMFSYNNKELIINETVPNRFSPKSPDKAHLNLHINSLELGDSAVYFCASSQGTGGEAFFGQGTRLTVV.

The gene calls are TRBV20-1 and TRBJ2-3; TCRdb's D call, TRBD2, is unchecked because there is no DNA. Germline V lookup: CDR1 DFQATT, CDR2 SNEGSKA (reference sequence). This CDR3 contains 15 residues. This CDR3 reads CSAQIPGLRTDTQYF.

This chain joins TRBV5-6 and TRBJ2-1; TCRdb designates TRBD2, a call that cannot be tested without DNA. CDR1 and CDR2 from the germline V gene are SGHDT and YYEEEE. This CDR3 has 15 residues. CDR3 sequence: CASSRASGRANEQFF.

This chain links TRBV27 with TRBJ2-5. CDR3 length equals 15 residues. Germline V CDR1 and CDR2: MNHEY, SMNVEV (reference sequence). CDR3 sequence: CASSKNTGFQETQYF.

The V gene is TRBV28, the J gene TRBJ2-1; TCRdb gives TRBD1 as the D gene, but with no DNA this cannot be confirmed. The CDR3 sequence is 16 residues long. Per the germline V gene, CDR1 is MDHEN and CDR2 is SYDVKM. The chain's CDR3 is CASSTGQGTRTNEQFF.

This chain connects TRBV7-6 to TRBJ2-4; the TRBD1 assignment by TCRdb is unverifiable without DNA. The length of the CDR3 is 20 residues. Looked up from germline, CDR1 is SGHVS and CDR2 is FNYEAQ. CDR3 protein: CASSSPEGQGARWAKNIQYF.

The chain couples TRBV7-8 to TRBJ2-7. The length of the CDR3 is 14 residues. Germline CDR1 and CDR2: SGHVS and FQNEAQ. The CDR3 sequence is CASSLGAGIDEQYF.

V is TRBV5-1 and J is TRBJ1-1; the D call from TCRdb, TRBD1, cannot be confirmed without DNA. The CDR3 sequence is 13 residues long. Germline loops: CDR1 SGHRS, CDR2 YFSETQ. The CDR3 loop is CASSSTGNTEAFF.

The V and J genes are TRBV18 and TRBJ2-1; with no DNA, the TCRdb D assignment of TRBD2 cannot be verified. Looked up from germline, CDR1 is KGHSH and CDR2 is LQKENI. CDR3 length: 17 amino acids. CDR3 residues: CASSPEVLAGVGDEQFF. The whole variable domain, remainder taken from reference TRBV18 and TRBJ2-1, is NAGVMQNPRHLVRRRGQEARLRCSPMKGHSHVYWYRQLPEEGLKFMVYLQKENIIDESGMPKERFSAEFPKEGPSILRIQQVVRGDSAAYFCASSPEVLAGVGDEQFFGPGTRLTVL.

This chain joins TRBV20-1 and TRBJ1-4. There are 14 residues in the CDR3. Germline CDR1 reads DFQATT; CDR2 reads SNEGSKA (reference sequence). The CDR3 sequence is CSARDHGEGEKLFF.

V usage is TRBV7-8 and J usage is TRBJ2-2. Germline CDR1 is SGHVS and CDR2 is FQNEAQ. The CDR3 is 14 amino acids. This CDR3 is CASSAYKNTGELFF.

The chain's CDR3 is CASSLSLRLAGGNNEQFF. This sequence joins TRBV27 and TRBJ2-1; TCRdb picks TRBD2, but there is no DNA to check that call. The CDR3 loop spans 18 amino acids. Germline V gene lookup returns CDR1 MNHEY and CDR2 SMNVEV (reference sequence).

This chain joins TRBV20-1 and TRBJ1-5; there is no DNA to check the TCRdb D call of TRBD1. This CDR3 region has 17 residues. Germline V gene sequence: CDR1 DFQATT, CDR2 SNEGSKA (reference sequence). This CDR3 reads CSARTQQGAFSNQPQHF.

The chain couples TRBV20-1 to TRBJ1-5; checking the TCRdb D call of TRBD1 is not possible without DNA. Germline V gives CDR1 DFQATT, CDR2 SNEGSKA (reference sequence). This CDR3 region has 16 residues. The CDR3 protein is CSASPPIRDNDQPQHF.

The CDR3 protein is CASSQTRTSGAPYEQYF. This chain uses TRBV5-1 with TRBJ2-7; TCRdb selects TRBD2, and the lack of DNA leaves this call unchecked. Per germline, CDR1 SGHRS and CDR2 YFSETQ. The CDR3 totals 17 residues.

The V call is TRBV7-9, the J call TRBJ2-1; TCRdb names TRBD2, which stays unverified in the absence of DNA. Germline V gene lookup returns CDR1 SEHNR and CDR2 FQNEAQ (reference sequence). The CDR3 sequence is 16 residues long. The CDR3 loop is CASSDPSGQGGNEQFF.

The chain links TRBV15 to TRBJ2-2. The CDR3 length is 15 residues. The germline V gene encodes CDR1 LNHNV and CDR2 YYDKDF (reference sequence). The CDR3 is CATSRESVRAGELFF.

The rearrangement joins TRBV28 to TRBJ2-7; the D gene TCRdb calls, TRBD1, cannot be checked with no DNA. In germline, CDR1 is MDHEN, CDR2 SYDVKM. The CDR3 contains 17 residues. CDR3 residues: CASSFPVQGQSSYEQYF.

The gene calls are TRBV25-1 and TRBJ2-7; TCRdb's D call of TRBD2 is untestable without DNA. The CDR3 covers 14 residues. The V gene's germline CDR1 is MGHDK and CDR2 SYGVNS. CDR3 region: CASGRLGVPGEQYF.

This chain connects TRBV27 to TRBJ1-3. The germline gives CDR1 MNHEY, CDR2 SMNVEV (reference sequence). CDR3 length equals 14 residues. The CDR3 spells CASRQYASGNTIYF.

The chain uses TRBV10-3 and TRBJ2-1; TCRdb indicates TRBD1, and absent DNA this call remains unverified. CDR1 and CDR2 (germline): ENHRY, SYGVKD. The CDR3 loop spans 13 amino acids. The CDR3 here is CAISPGGEGEQFF.

This chain connects TRBV24-1 to TRBJ2-7. This CDR3 comprises 14 residues. Per germline, CDR1 KGHDR and CDR2 SFDVKD. CDR3 in amino acids: CATSGKTTGYEQYF.

The chain links TRBV28 to TRBJ2-1; absent DNA, TCRdb's TRBD2 call cannot be checked. The CDR3 sequence is 13 residues long. Germline V gives CDR1 MDHEN, CDR2 SYDVKM. This CDR3 reads CASLAGPRVEQFF.

CDR3: CASRPSGQHHGELFF. This rearrangement joins TRBV5-8 to TRBJ2-2; TCRdb picks TRBD1, but there is no DNA to check that call. Germline CDR1 SGHTS, CDR2 YDEGEE. The CDR3 has 15 residues.

The gene calls are TRBV12-3 or TRBV12-4 and TRBJ2-1; TCRdb gives TRBD1 as the D gene, but with no DNA this cannot be confirmed. The CDR3 contains 15 residues. The chain's CDR3 is CASSYPGGRYNEQFF.

The V and J genes are TRBV12-3 or TRBV12-4 and TRBJ2-5. The CDR3 is made up of 14 amino acids. This chain's CDR3 is CASGLGRNQETQYF.

The chain combines TRBV14 with TRBJ2-7; TCRdb selects TRBD1, and the lack of DNA leaves this call unchecked. Germline lookup yields CDR1 SGHDN and CDR2 FVKESK. The CDR3 loop spans 14 amino acids. CDR3 region: CASSLSRTGNEQYF.

The chain joins TRBV20-1 to TRBJ2-1. This CDR3 spans 13 amino acids. The V gene's germline CDR1 is DFQATT and CDR2 SNEGSKA (reference sequence). CDR3 region: CSSRPSSYNEQFF.

The genes are TRBV7-2 and TRBJ2-1; as DNA is missing, the TRBD2 call by TCRdb cannot be tested. The CDR3 spans 15 residues. CDR1 and CDR2 from the germline V gene are SGHTA and FQGNSA. CDR3 amino acids: CASSHRTSGGGEQFF.

V gene TRBV27 combines with J gene TRBJ2-1; TCRdb picks TRBD1, but there is no DNA to check that call. CDR1 is MNHEY, CDR2 SMNVEV, per germline (reference sequence). The CDR3 loop spans 15 amino acids. CDR3 amino acids: CASSLFGTGLDEQFF.